The present T cell receptor (beta chain) was sequenced within a study of T cell repertoires in cytomegalovirus infection. Study in general: Public TCR beta signatures indicated both CMV infection and matching HLA type. Study outcomes and limitations: Summed frequency of public TCR beta families distinguished CMV carriers with the relevant HLA. CMV-specific TCR beta clonotypes restricted by HLA-C were the ones dominating the ex vivo response.

About this clonotype: Antigen specificity is unknown.

Germline V gives CDR1 SGHTA, CDR2 FQGNSA. The CDR3 sequence is 14 residues long. V was shortened by 1 base and J by 5 bases, with 9 bases between the two germline ends. One entry per CDR3 protein results from TCRdb running MiXCR on the reads. Here the sample spans about 500,000 distinct CDR3 sequences, more than 30% being singletons. This chain uses TRBV7-2 with TRBJ2-1; the D is unclear. Here the sequenced sample was cultured PBMCs, taken from culture after CMV antigen stimulation. This clonotype was sampled from a human donor in good health (CMV status not recorded). Some clones in this sample may be carry-over from other donors' samples. CDR3: CASSLVGLNNEQFF. The CDR3 DNA reads as TGTGCCAGCAGCTTAGTCGGGCTGAACAATGAGCAGTTCTTC.